This TCR beta chain was documented in a study of cytomegalovirus exposure and HLA in healthy donors. A few counts support this clone. Donors likely had unrecorded immune exposures despite being nominally healthy when sampled. This PCR relied on a set of 60 Vbeta primers and 13 Jbeta primers. Clones were sequenced by immunoSEQ multiplex PCR, and TCRdb holds only the in-frame ones, with some missing. Among around 100,000 clones listed, around two thirds were seen once. CDR1 and CDR2 (germline): ENHRY, SYGVKD. The CDR3 contains 16 residues. J lost 0 bases, V lost 3 bases, and 3 bases had no gene match. Sequenced: PBMCs. The sequence was collected from a woman between 45 and 60 years old in good health and CMV-seronegative. The V call is TRBV10-3, the J call TRBJ2-1; 9 bases match TRBD1. CDR3 amino acids: CAISDTTGGSYNEQFF. The CDR3 nucleotides read TGTGCCATCAGTGACACGACAGGGGGCTCCTACAATGAGCAGTTCTTC.